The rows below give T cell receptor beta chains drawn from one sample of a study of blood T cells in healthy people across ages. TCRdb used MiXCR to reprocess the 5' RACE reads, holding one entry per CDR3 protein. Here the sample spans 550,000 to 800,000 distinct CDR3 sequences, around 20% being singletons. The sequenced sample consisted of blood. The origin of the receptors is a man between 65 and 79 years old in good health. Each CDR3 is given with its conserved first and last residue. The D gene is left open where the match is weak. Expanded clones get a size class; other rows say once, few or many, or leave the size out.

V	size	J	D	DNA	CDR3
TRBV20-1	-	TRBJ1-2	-	TGCAGTGCTAGTGCACCCGGCACCTTC	CSASAPGTF
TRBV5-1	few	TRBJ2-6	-	TGCGCCAGCAGCTTTTCCGGGTCCATGGACTCTGGGGCCAACGTCCTGACTTTC	CASSFSGSMDSGANVLTF
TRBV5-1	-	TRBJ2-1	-	TGCGCCAGCAGTAGCGGACAGACCACCTACAATGAGCAGTTCTTC	CASSSGQTTYNEQFF
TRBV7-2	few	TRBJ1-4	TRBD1	TGTGCCAGCAGCACAGGGGTTAGTTCTGAAAAACTGTTTTTT	CASSTGVSSEKLFF
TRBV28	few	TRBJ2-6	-	TGTGCCAGCGGCAAAGGGAGTGCTGGGGCCAACGTCCTGACTTTC	CASGKGSAGANVLTF
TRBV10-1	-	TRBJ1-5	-	TGCGCCAGCAGTGAACAGGCTAATCAGCCCCAGCATTTT	CASSEQANQPQHF
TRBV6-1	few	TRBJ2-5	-	TGTGCCAGCAGTGCTCGACTAGAACACTACTTC	CASSARLEHYF
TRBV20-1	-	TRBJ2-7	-	TGCAGTGCTAGGTGGGCTACCCCTCGGGCAAGCGAGCAGTACTTC	CSARWATPRASEQYF
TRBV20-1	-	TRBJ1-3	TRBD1	TGCAGTGCTGGTGACAGGGGGCGTGGAAACACCATATATTTT	CSAGDRGRGNTIYF
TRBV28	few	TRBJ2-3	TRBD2	TGTGCCAGCAGTGAAGGTCTAGCGGGACGCACAGATACGCGATATTTT	CASSEGLAGRTDTRYF
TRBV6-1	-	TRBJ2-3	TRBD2	TGTGCCAGCAGGAAACTAGCGGGAGGGCCCAAAGTTGCAGATACGCAGTATTTT	CASRKLAGGPKVADTQYF
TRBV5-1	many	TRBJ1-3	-	TGCGCCAGCAGCTTGGGACAGGCCGACGGAAACACCATATATTTT	CASSLGQADGNTIYF
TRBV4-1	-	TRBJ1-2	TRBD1	TGCGCCAGCAGCCAGGGGACAGGGGGCGCGAGAGGCTACACCTTC	CASSQGTGGARGYTF
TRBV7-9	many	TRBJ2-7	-	TGTGCCAGCAGCCAGGCGGGGATCGAGCAGTACTTC	CASSQAGIEQYF
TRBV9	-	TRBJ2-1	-	TGTGCCAGCAGCGTACACGACAATGAGCAGTTCTTC	CASSVHDNEQFF
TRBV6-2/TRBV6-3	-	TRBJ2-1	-	TGTGCCAGCAGTTACATCTTCAATGAGCAGTTCTTC	CASSYIFNEQFF
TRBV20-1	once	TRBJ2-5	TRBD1	TGCAGTGCTCACACAGGGGGCAAGGAGACCCAGTACTTC	CSAHTGGKETQYF
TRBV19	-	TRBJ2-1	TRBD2	TGTGCCAGTCGGACTAGCCCTTACAATGAGCAGTTCTTC	CASRTSPYNEQFF
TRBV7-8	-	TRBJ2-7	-	TGTGCCAGCAGCTTAGCCGGTACTAGCCCACCCTACGAGCAGTACTTC	CASSLAGTSPPYEQYF
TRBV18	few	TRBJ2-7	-	TGTGCCAGCTCACCCTCGGCGCGGGGTTCCTACGAGCAGTACTTC	CASSPSARGSYEQYF
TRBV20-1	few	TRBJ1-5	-	TGCAGTGCTAGGGGGGTCGCCAATCAGCCCCAGCATTTT	CSARGVANQPQHF
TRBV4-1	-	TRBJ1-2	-	TGCGCCAGCAGCCAAGGGGGAGGGATGAACTATGGCTACACCTTC	CASSQGGGMNYGYTF
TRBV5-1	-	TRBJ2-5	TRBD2	TGCGCCAGCAGCTCCCTACCGGGAGGGAAAGAGACCCAGTACTTC	CASSSLPGGKETQYF
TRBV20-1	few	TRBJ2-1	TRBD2	TGCAGTGCCAGAGATTTTCTAGCGGACACCTACAATGAGCAGTTCTTC	CSARDFLADTYNEQFF
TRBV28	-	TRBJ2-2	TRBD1	TGTGCCAGCAACCCAGTCGGGACAGGGGCCGGGGAGCTGTTTTTT	CASNPVGTGAGELFF
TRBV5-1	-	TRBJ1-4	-	TGCGCCAGCAGAGACAGTTTTGGGGAAAAACTGTTTTTT	CASRDSFGEKLFF
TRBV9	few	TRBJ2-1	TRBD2	TGTGCCAGCAGCTCAACCGGGACTAGCAATGGAGAGGAGCAGTTCTTC	CASSSTGTSNGEEQFF
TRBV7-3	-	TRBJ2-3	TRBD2	TGTGCCAGCAGCGAGACTAGCGGGAGTTGGATAGATACGCAGTATTTT	CASSETSGSWIDTQYF
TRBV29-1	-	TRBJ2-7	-	TGCAGCGTTGTCTACACCCCCTACGAGCAGTACTTC	CSVVYTPYEQYF
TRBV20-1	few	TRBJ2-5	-	TGCAGGGCACAGGGAGGACAAGAGACCCAGTACTTC	CRAQGGQETQYF
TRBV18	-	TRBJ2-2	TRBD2	TGTGCCAGCTCACCACCTAGCGGGACCGGGGAGCTGTTTTTT	CASSPPSGTGELFF
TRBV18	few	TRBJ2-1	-	TGTGCCAGCTCACTGGGGGACCCTTACAATGAGCAGTTCTTC	CASSLGDPYNEQFF
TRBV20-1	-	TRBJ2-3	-	TGCAGTGCTCGTCTCGGGAGTTACGGCACAGATACGCAGTATTTT	CSARLGSYGTDTQYF
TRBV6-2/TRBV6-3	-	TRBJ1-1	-	TGTGCCAGCAGGGTCAGTGGGAACACTGAAGCTTTCTTT	CASRVSGNTEAFF
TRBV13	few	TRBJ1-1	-	TGTGCCAGCAGCCCAGGGGACGGTAGGCCTGAAGCTTTCTTT	CASSPGDGRPEAFF
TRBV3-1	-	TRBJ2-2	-	TGTGCCAGCAGCCCGCCCACCGGGGAGCTGTTTTTT	CASSPPTGELFF
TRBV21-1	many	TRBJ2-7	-	TGTGCCAGCAGCAAATTGGAGCGCGAGCAGTACTTC	CASSKLEREQYF
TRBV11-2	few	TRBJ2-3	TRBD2	TGTGCCAGCAGCTTTACTAGCGGGAGGGTTGCAGATACGCAGTATTTT	CASSFTSGRVADTQYF